These 8 T cell receptor beta chains share one sample of origin, sequenced in a study of shared clonotypes between healthy human individuals. Here immunoSEQ multiplex PCR was the method, and the copy in TCRdb shows in-frame clones only, minus some. The table lists around 690,000 clones, about 90% of them singletons. The sample consisted of memory CD8+ T cells from PBMCs. Described subset: CD45RO+ cells pooled with CCR7-negative TemRA cells. The receptors originated from a man between 18 and 29 years old in good health. Some clones in this sample may be carry-over from other donors' samples.

This clone came up many times. The V gene is TRBV6-1, the J gene TRBJ2-2; 9 bases are shared with TRBD1. Trimming removed 9 bases from V and 5 bases from J; junction bases left unmatched: 7. The CDR3 covers 14 residues. Germline-derived CDR1 and CDR2 are MNHNS and SASEGT. The chain's CDR3 is CASIQGARTGELFF. CDR3 nucleotides: TGTGCCAGTATACAGGGGGCGCGGACCGGGGAGCTGTTTTTT.

The chain carries TRBV28 and TRBJ2-7; D gene ambiguous. CDR1 and CDR2 (germline): MDHEN, SYDVKM. Trimming stripped 6 bases from V and 7 bases from J, with 10 bases between. This CDR3 region has 11 residues. CDR3 amino acids: CASSRRQEQYF. CDR3 coding DNA: TGTGCCAGCAGCCGTAGGCAGGAGCAGTACTTC.

The chain has TRBV29-1 and TRBJ2-5; D remains ambiguous. Germline V lookup: CDR1 SQVTM, CDR2 ANQGSEA. Trimming removed 0 bases at V and 5 bases at J, with 7 bases between. This CDR3 comprises 12 residues. CDR3: CSVEETWETQYF. The CDR3 nucleotides read TGCAGCGTTGAAGAAACCTGGGAGACCCAGTACTTC.

The chain carries TRBV11-2 and TRBJ2-4; 11 positions match TRBD2. Germline V gives CDR1 SGHAT, CDR2 FQNNGV. Trimming cost V 2 bases and J 5 bases; bases outside gene matches: 8. The CDR3 has 17 residues. This CDR3 is CASSLKIAGGLQNIQYF. CDR3 in DNA: TGTGCCAGCAGCTTAAAAATAGCGGGAGGGTTACAAAACATTCAGTACTTC.

The rearrangement uses TRBV6-6 and TRBJ1-2; D is perhaps TRBD1 (6 bases). Trimming took off 2 bases at V and 4 bases at J, with 17 bases between the two ends. Germline lookup yields CDR1 MNHNY and CDR2 SVGAGI (reference sequence). The CDR3 loop spans 16 amino acids. CDR3 in amino acids: CASSYPTSQGVYGYTF. Written as DNA, the CDR3 is TGTGCCAGCAGTTACCCCACGTCACAGGGTGTCTATGGCTACACCTTC.

V and J are TRBV13 and TRBJ2-7; a possible D gene is TRBD1 (6 bases). The length of the CDR3 is 13 residues. The V gene's germline CDR1 is PRHDT and CDR2 FYEKMQ (reference sequence). The V end was cut by 5 bases, the J end by 2 bases, with 10 bases between. Written as DNA, the CDR3 is TGTGCCAGCAGCCCCCGGACAGCCTACGAGCAGTACTTC. Encoded protein: CASSPRTAYEQYF.

The chain combines TRBV7-9 with TRBJ2-7; 7 positions agree with TRBD2. The length of the CDR3 is 16 residues. The V segment lost 3 bases and the J segment 2 bases; nucleotides outside the gene matches: 10. Germline V gene data show CDR1 as SEHNR and CDR2 as FQNEAQ (reference sequence). The CDR3 coding sequence is TGTGCCAGCAGCTTCGACGCTGGTCTAGCGGCCTACGAGCAGTACTTC. It specifies CASSFDAGLAAYEQYF.

This clone was seen more than once but under ten times. The J gene is TRBJ1-4, the V gene TRBV20-1, with a possible D match to TRBD1 (5 bases). In germline, CDR1 is DFQATT, CDR2 SNEGSKA (reference sequence). The CDR3 is made up of 11 amino acids. V lost 5 bases to trimming and J lost 9 bases, with 10 bases between them. Here the CDR3 reads CSAVRGKKLFF. CDR3 bases: TGCAGTGCTGTGCGGGGGAAAAAACTGTTTTTT.